Each of the 12 T cell receptor beta chains below was sequenced from the same sample in a study of shared clonotypes between healthy human individuals. The table came from immunoSEQ multiplex PCR; TCRdb's copy has only in-frame clones and leaves some out. The repertoire holds fewer than 3 million clones, with roughly 92% as singletons. What was sequenced was naive CD4+ T cells from PBMCs. Subset in this sample: CD45RA+ positively selected. The receptors stem from a man aged 18 to 30 in good health. Some clones in this sample may be carry-over from other donors' samples.

The chain has TRBV11-1 and TRBJ2-3; D uncertain. Germline V gene data show CDR1 as SGHAT and CDR2 as FQDESV (reference sequence). This CDR3 contains 11 residues. The ends were cut back, 5 bases at V and 4 bases at J, with 4 bases in the middle. Written as DNA, the CDR3 is TGTGCCAGCAGCCCCTCAGATACGCAGTATTTT. Residues: CASSPSDTQYF.

The chain uses TRBV6-1 and TRBJ2-7; no reliable D call. This CDR3 comprises 14 residues. CDR1 is MNHNS, CDR2 SASEGT, per germline. The ends were cut back, 7 bases at V and 0 bases at J, with 13 bases in the middle. CDR3: CASTGVFSSYEQYF. CDR3 coding DNA: TGTGCCAGCACGGGCGTTTTTTCCTCCTACGAGCAGTACTTC.

The sample holds a few counts of this clone. This chain connects TRBV5-1 to TRBJ2-1; D may be TRBD2 (6 bases). CDR1 SGHRS and CDR2 YFSETQ come from the germline V gene. The CDR3 extends over 14 amino acids. The V gene lost 5 bases and the J gene lost 2 bases, with 11 bases spanning the gap. CDR3 sequence reads: CASRLLAPYNEQFF. In DNA, the CDR3 is TGCGCCAGCAGGCTACTAGCCCCCTACAATGAGCAGTTCTTC.

The chain recombines TRBV28 with TRBJ2-3; TRBD1 agrees at 9 bases. V lost 8 bases to trimming and J lost 2 bases; unmatched junction nucleotides: 5. This CDR3 contains 14 residues. CDR1 MDHEN and CDR2 SYDVKM come from the germline V gene. The CDR3 nucleotides read TGTGCCAGCGGATCACAGGGGGCCACAGATACGCAGTATTTT. This gives the protein CASGSQGATDTQYF.

The chain has TRBV7-2 and TRBJ1-1; D call uncertain. The germline gives CDR1 SGHTA, CDR2 FQGNSA. CDR3 length: 14 residues. Trimming stripped 5 bases from V and 0 bases from J, with 10 bases between. In DNA, the CDR3 is TGTGCCAGCAGCCCAGTCGGTCTGAACACTGAAGCTTTCTTT. Protein sequence: CASSPVGLNTEAFF.

This sequence joins TRBV30 and TRBJ2-3; 10 nucleotides match TRBD2. CDR1 is GTSNPN, CDR2 SVGIG, per germline (reference sequence). CDR3 length: 14 residues. Germline trimming cut 4 bases from V and 2 bases from J; bases unmatched to any gene: 3. CDR3 loop: CAWNGLAATDTQYF. The CDR3 coding sequence is TGTGCCTGGAACGGACTAGCGGCCACAGATACGCAGTATTTT.

This sequence joins TRBV15 and TRBJ2-3; the D gene is possibly TRBD1 (7 bases). Trimming took 2 bases from V and 8 from J, leaving 17 bases between them. CDR3 length: 15 residues. CDR1 is LNHNV, CDR2 YYDKDF, per germline (reference sequence). CDR3 residues: CATSRSGGGTGTQYF. For the CDR3, the DNA is TGTGCCACCAGCAGATCAGGGGGAGGTACGGGTACGCAGTATTTT.

The count of this clone is one. Written as DNA, the CDR3 is TGTGCCAGCAGTTTTTTGAGGGGCAGAGCCAACTATGGCTACACCTTC. It specifies CASSFLRGRANYGYTF. The chain joins TRBV28 to TRBJ1-2, with a tentative D call TRBD1 (5 bases). CDR1 is MDHEN and CDR2 is SYDVKM in the germline V gene. V was trimmed by 3 bases and J by 2 bases, leaving 16 bases between them. There are 16 residues in the CDR3.

This chain joins TRBV5-4 and TRBJ2-5, with D unresolved. Germline-derived CDR1 and CDR2 are SGHNT and YYREEE (reference sequence). Trimming removed 4 bases at V and 5 bases at J, with 12 bases between. The CDR3 contains 13 residues. The CDR3 nucleotides read TGTGCCAGCAGCCTAAGTCCAGTGGAGACCCAGTACTTC. Translation gives CASSLSPVETQYF. The whole variable domain, filled in from reference TRBV5-4 and TRBJ2-5, reads ETGVTQSPTHLIKTRGQQVTLRCSSQSGHNTVSWYQQALGQGPQFIFQYYREEENGRGNFPPRFSGLQFPNYSSELNVNALELDDSALYLCASSLSPVETQYFGPGTRLLVL.

The chain carries TRBV6-5 and TRBJ2-1; a possible D gene is TRBD1 (5 bases). CDR1 is MNHEY and CDR2 is SVGAGI in the germline V gene. V shed 6 bases and J shed 4 bases, with 10 bases lying between them. The CDR3 contains 13 residues. The CDR3, as DNA: TGTGCCAGCAGAAGGCAGGGTTACAATGAGCAGTTCTTC. This translates into CASRRQGYNEQFF.

V usage is TRBV6-1 and J usage is TRBJ1-5; 9 nucleotides line up with TRBD1. The V gene's germline CDR1 is MNHNS and CDR2 SASEGT. The CDR3 is 15 amino acids. Trimming took 7 bases from V and 7 from J; bases not matched to a gene: 11. Written as DNA, the CDR3 is TGTGCCAGCACCCGGTCGGGACAGGGCCAACAGCCCCAGCATTTT. Translation gives CASTRSGQGQQPQHF.

V is TRBV29-1 and J is TRBJ2-7; D unresolved. The V gene lost 7 bases and the J gene lost 7 bases, with 20 bases spanning the gap. CDR1 and CDR2 (germline): SQVTM, ANQGSEA. The CDR3 sequence is 13 residues long. Here the CDR3 reads CSALKLAPSEQYF. CDR3 nucleotides: TGCAGCGCCCTTAAGTTGGCACCTTCGGAGCAGTACTTC.